This T cell receptor beta chain was captured by sequencing in a study of ipilimumab plus nivolumab after autologous stem cell transplantation. Looking at the study overall: A median of roughly 8 nivolumab and a few ipilimumab doses were given. Both relapsed and primary refractory DLBCL were included.

Assay: immunoSEQ multiplex PCR; the TCRdb copy retains only in-frame clones and omits some. The sample comprises 17,000 or so clones, around four fifths of which are singletons, and roughly a third rests with the top ten. There are 11 residues in the CDR3. CDR1 is SGHTA and CDR2 is FQGTGA in the germline V gene. Trimming left V 11 bases short and J 3 bases short, with 10 bases between. The chain employs TRBV7-3 and TRBJ1-2; tentatively, D is TRBD1 (6 bases). This receptor was taken from a male donor with diffuse large B-cell lymphoma. The sample in question was PBMCs, obtained in a trial of ipilimumab plus nivolumab as post-transplant consolidation. The CDR3 DNA reads as TGTGCCGTCACAGGGTACTATGGCTACACCTTC. It translates to CAVTGYYGYTF. The full variable domain, its missing parts supplied by reference TRBV7-3 and TRBJ1-2, is GAGVSQTPSNKVTEKGKYVELRCDPISGHTALYWYRQSLGQGPEFLIYFQGTGAADDSGLPNDRFFAVRPEGSVSTLKIQRTERGDSAVYLCAVTGYYGYTFGSGTRLTVV.